This T cell receptor beta chain was retrieved from a study of T cells in Graves' hyperthyroidism and ophthalmopathy. Study background: Peripheral blood was secured at the point of initial diagnosis, before any treatment.

This clonotype was found a few times. PBMCs were sourced from more than 7.5 ml fresh peripheral blood. The investigators amplified TCR beta CDR3 regions from RNA transcripts. HTBI primers were employed in a first-round RT-PCR of the TCR CDR3. TCRdb re-called the multiplex PCR reads with MiXCR, one entry per CDR3 protein. The table has about 340,000 distinct CDR3 sequences, 15% to 20% seen once. CDR1 and CDR2 (germline): SGDLS, YYNGEE. V dropped 0 bases and J dropped 0 bases, with 7 bases sitting between them. The CDR3 totals 15 residues. Sequenced: blood. The clonotype comes from a woman aged 45 to 65 with Graves' hyperthyroidism. The chain employs TRBV9 and TRBJ2-1; D remains ambiguous. The CDR3 here is CASSVASSSYNEQFF. The CDR3 nucleotides are TGTGCCAGCAGCGTAGCTTCGAGCTCCTACAATGAGCAGTTCTTC.